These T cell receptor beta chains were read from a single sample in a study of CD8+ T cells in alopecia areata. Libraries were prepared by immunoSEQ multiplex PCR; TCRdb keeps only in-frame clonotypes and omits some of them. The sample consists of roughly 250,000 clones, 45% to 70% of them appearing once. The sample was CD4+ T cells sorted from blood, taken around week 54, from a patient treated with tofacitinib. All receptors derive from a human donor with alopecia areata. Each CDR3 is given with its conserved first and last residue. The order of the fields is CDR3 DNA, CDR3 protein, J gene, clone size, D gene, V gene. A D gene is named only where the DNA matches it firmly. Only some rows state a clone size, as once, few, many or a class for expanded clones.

TGTGCCAGCAGTGACTCTCGGGGTACAGATACGCAGTATTTT	CASSDSRGTDTQYF	TRBJ2-3	few	NA	TRBV6-4
TGCAGTGCTTCCCGAACCGGGGAGCTGTTTTTT	CSASRTGELFF	TRBJ2-2	NA	NA	TRBV20-1
TGTGCCACCTCTTTTGGAACAGGGGGCAGGGAGACCCAGTACTTC	CATSFGTGGRETQYF	TRBJ2-5	NA	TRBD1	TRBV28
TGTGCCAGCAGTGCCGTTCAGCGGCAGTACTTC	CASSAVQRQYF	TRBJ2-7	NA	NA	TRBV25-1
TGTGCCTGGAGTGTACAGAGGAACACTGAAGCTTTCTTT	CAWSVQRNTEAFF	TRBJ1-1	NA	NA	TRBV30
TGCGCCAGCAGCCAAGATGTTACACAGGGGAACACTGAAGCTTTCTTT	CASSQDVTQGNTEAFF	TRBJ1-1	NA	NA	TRBV4-1
TGTGCCAGCAGCTCCGCTTGGGGGAGGTCTTACAATGAGCAGTTCTTC	CASSSAWGRSYNEQFF	TRBJ2-1	few	NA	TRBV7-9
TGCGCCAGCAGCCAAGTCGCGGGTGGGCTCGGCACAGATACGCAGTATTTT	CASSQVAGGLGTDTQYF	TRBJ2-3	NA	NA	TRBV4-3
TGCAGCGTTGGTGTGACACAAGCCTACGAGCAGTACTTC	CSVGVTQAYEQYF	TRBJ2-7	few	NA	TRBV29-1
TGCAGCGTAGAGGTCGACTCTGGGGCCAACGTCCTGACTTTC	CSVEVDSGANVLTF	TRBJ2-6	few	NA	TRBV29-1
TGTGCCAGCAGCCCGCAGCCAAATTCACCCCTCCACTTT	CASSPQPNSPLHF	TRBJ1-6	NA	NA	TRBV7-3
TGCAGCGCAAGCAGGGGGATCTCCTACAATGAGCAGTTCTTC	CSASRGISYNEQFF	TRBJ2-1	NA	TRBD1	TRBV29-1
TGTGCCAGCTCACCTGGGGCCGAAACCCAGTACTTC	CASSPGAETQYF	TRBJ2-5	NA	NA	TRBV18
TGTGCCAGCAGGCCCGGGACAGGATACGAGCAGTACTTC	CASRPGTGYEQYF	TRBJ2-7	few	TRBD1	TRBV27
TGTGCCAGCATTAGGGGGGCTGCTGAAAAACTGTTTTTT	CASIRGAAEKLFF	TRBJ1-4	few	NA	TRBV2
TGTGCCTGGAGTGGTAGAGGGCCGGATGGCTACACCTTC	CAWSGRGPDGYTF	TRBJ1-2	NA	NA	TRBV30
TGTGCCAGCAGCGCCGGTTTTGATCGGGACTATGGCTACACCTTC	CASSAGFDRDYGYTF	TRBJ1-2	NA	NA	TRBV5-4
TGTGCCAGCAGCTCATACCAGGGGGCGCGCATCGGGGAGCTGTTTTTT	CASSSYQGARIGELFF	TRBJ2-2	few	TRBD1	TRBV7-9
TGTGCCAGCAGCGCAGACAGCCATTCCAGCGGGGAGCTGTTTTTT	CASSADSHSSGELFF	TRBJ2-2	NA	NA	TRBV2
TGCGCCAGCAGCCAGCGCCCCAGGGCGGATACGCAGTATTTT	CASSQRPRADTQYF	TRBJ2-3	NA	NA	TRBV4-3
TGCAGCGCCGGGACTAGCGGAAGCACAGATACGCAGTATTTT	CSAGTSGSTDTQYF	TRBJ2-3	few	TRBD2	TRBV29-1
TGTGCCAGCAGCTTGTCGGGTAGGTTCGGTCAGCCCCAGCATTTT	CASSLSGRFGQPQHF	TRBJ1-5	once	NA	TRBV5-6
TGCGCCAGCAGCTTGGGGCCAGGGGAGGGCCAGCCCCAGCATTTT	CASSLGPGEGQPQHF	TRBJ1-5	NA	NA	TRBV5-1
TGTGCCAGCAGCCTCTCCGGGACAGGGGGCAGTGAGCAGTTCTTC	CASSLSGTGGSEQFF	TRBJ2-1	few	TRBD1	TRBV7-9
TGTGCCATCGGACTAGCGGGGGATAATGAGCAGTTCTTC	CAIGLAGDNEQFF	TRBJ2-1	NA	TRBD2	TRBV10-3
TGTGCCTGGAGTGTTGCAGGGTCCCGTCAAGAGACCCAGTACTTC	CAWSVAGSRQETQYF	TRBJ2-5	NA	NA	TRBV30
TGCAGCGTTGGGGGGTCACTCAATCAGCCCCAGCATTTT	CSVGGSLNQPQHF	TRBJ1-5	NA	NA	TRBV29-1
TGTGCCAGCTCACCACGAGCGGGGCAAGAGACCCAGTACTTC	CASSPRAGQETQYF	TRBJ2-5	NA	TRBD2	TRBV18
TGTGCCTGGAGTGTTGGGGGTTTGAGCAACACTGAAGCTTTCTTT	CAWSVGGLSNTEAFF	TRBJ1-1	few	NA	TRBV30
TGTGCCAGCAGTACCAGGACAGGCTATGGCTACACCTTC	CASSTRTGYGYTF	TRBJ1-2	few	TRBD1	TRBV27
TGTGCCAGCAGCGGCAGCGGGGAAAAACTGTTTTTT	CASSGSGEKLFF	TRBJ1-4	NA	NA	TRBV7-9
TGTGCCAGCAGCCTTCTTGTAAAGCAGTATTTT	CASSLLVKQYF	TRBJ2-3	NA	NA	TRBV7-2
TGTGCCAGCAGCCCTGTCGGGGAGACCCAGTACTTC	CASSPVGETQYF	TRBJ2-5	NA	NA	TRBV4-2
TGTGCCAGCAGCCTTAGAACAAACACCGGGGAGCTGTTTTTT	CASSLRTNTGELFF	TRBJ2-2	NA	NA	TRBV7-2
TGTGCCAGCAGCGATTCAGATACGCAGTATTTT	CASSDSDTQYF	TRBJ2-3	NA	NA	TRBV7-9
TGTGCCAGTAGTACTCACACAGGGGGCGCTGGCACCGGGGAGCTGTTTTTT	CASSTHTGGAGTGELFF	TRBJ2-2	NA	TRBD1	TRBV19
TGTGCCAGCAGAGGGACAGGGAATCAGCCCCAGCATTTT	CASRGTGNQPQHF	TRBJ1-5	NA	TRBD1	TRBV2
TGTGCCAGCAGCTTAGCGCGGACAGGGCCAGATACGCAGTATTTT	CASSLARTGPDTQYF	TRBJ2-3	few	TRBD1	TRBV7-9
TGTGCCAGCAGCCCCTCGGGGTCCTACGAGCAGTACTTC	CASSPSGSYEQYF	TRBJ2-7	NA	NA	TRBV7-3
TGTGCCAGCAGCCTGAGGAGCGCGGGACGGGAGCAGTTCTTC	CASSLRSAGREQFF	TRBJ2-1	few	NA	TRBV4-2
TGCGCCAGCGGGCAGGGACCCAGCTCCTACAATGAGCAGTTCTTC	CASGQGPSSYNEQFF	TRBJ2-1	NA	NA	TRBV4-1
TGTGCCAGCAGCTCGAACTCGTTGTGGTATGGCTACACCTTC	CASSSNSLWYGYTF	TRBJ1-2	NA	NA	TRBV7-9
TGTGCCAGCAGTGGCCTCTACGAGCAGTACTTC	CASSGLYEQYF	TRBJ2-7	NA	NA	TRBV6-1
TGTGCCATCGGTGGGACAGGCGGGAATGAAAAACTGTTTTTT	CAIGGTGGNEKLFF	TRBJ1-4	NA	TRBD1	TRBV10-3
TGTGCCAGTAGTACTACGGACATTTCTCTCAGGCAGCCCCAGCATTTT	CASSTTDISLRQPQHF	TRBJ1-5	few	NA	TRBV19
TGTGCCAGCAGCGTCGGACTCGACTACAATGAGCAGTTCTTC	CASSVGLDYNEQFF	TRBJ2-1	NA	NA	TRBV9
TGTGCCAGCAGTGAAGGCCGACAGGGGGCACGGCCCCAGCATTTT	CASSEGRQGARPQHF	TRBJ1-5	NA	TRBD1	TRBV2
TGTGCCAGCAGTCCCTCGACAGGCTACAATCAGCCCCAGCATTTT	CASSPSTGYNQPQHF	TRBJ1-5	NA	NA	TRBV6-5